Listed below are T cell receptor beta chains from one sample, sequenced in a study of blood T cell repertoires in COVID-19. Only in-frame clones appear in the TCRdb table, and some are missing; sequencing was by immunoSEQ multiplex PCR. The sample yields just over 150,000 clones, approximately 90% seen once. The sample consisted of PBMCs or T cells enriched from blood (not recorded which). These receptors were collected from a woman between 50 and 59 years old who had recovered from COVID-19. The CDR3 runs from the conserved cysteine through the conserved F or W. The D gene is left open where the match is weak. Size is stated for part of the rows, as once, few or many counts, or as a class when the clone is expanded.

D: NA
size: once
V: TRBV7-2
J: TRBJ1-5
CDR3: CASSGGGISNQPQHF
DNA: TGTGCCAGCAGCGGGGGGGGGATTAGCAATCAGCCCCAGCATTTT

D: TRBD1
size: NA
V: TRBV7-9
J: TRBJ2-2
CDR3: CASRSGGRTGELFF
DNA: TGTGCCAGCAGGTCAGGGGGCCGGACCGGGGAGCTGTTTTTT

D: NA
size: NA
V: TRBV6-5
J: TRBJ2-5
CDR3: CASSYRERETQYF
DNA: TGTGCCAGCAGTTACAGAGAGAGGGAGACCCAGTACTTC

D: TRBD2
size: NA
V: TRBV7-3
J: TRBJ2-2
CDR3: CASSPGASGGTGELFF
DNA: TGTGCCAGCAGCCCGGGGGCTAGCGGGGGCACCGGGGAGCTGTTTTTT

D: NA
size: NA
V: TRBV7-2
J: TRBJ1-6
CDR3: CASSSRSYNSPLHF
DNA: TGTGCCAGCAGCTCCCGCTCCTATAATTCACCCCTCCACTTT

D: TRBD1
size: NA
V: TRBV12-5
J: TRBJ2-3
CDR3: CASGPGTASTDTQYF
DNA: TGTGCTAGTGGTCCCGGGACAGCTTCCACAGATACGCAGTATTTT

D: NA
size: NA
V: TRBV6-1
J: TRBJ2-7
CDR3: CASSEPGSHFYEQYF
DNA: TGTGCCAGCAGTGAACCAGGCAGTCATTTCTACGAGCAGTACTTC

D: NA
size: NA
V: TRBV7-2
J: TRBJ1-5
CDR3: CASSLKGGQPQHF
DNA: TGTGCCAGCAGCTTAAAGGGAGGGCAGCCCCAGCATTTT

D: NA
size: once
V: TRBV18
J: TRBJ1-5
CDR3: CASSPEGPNQPQHF
DNA: TGTGCCAGCTCTCCAGAGGGCCCCAATCAGCCCCAGCATTTT

D: TRBD1
size: NA
V: TRBV4-2
J: TRBJ2-2
CDR3: CASSQVEGALDTGELFF
DNA: TGTGCCAGCAGCCAGGTAGAGGGGGCTTTAGACACCGGGGAGCTGTTTTTT

D: NA
size: once
V: TRBV6-4
J: TRBJ2-1
CDR3: CASSGGEGDPYNEQFF
DNA: TGTGCCAGCAGTGGGGGGGAGGGGGACCCCTACAATGAGCAGTTCTTC

D: TRBD1
size: NA
V: TRBV30
J: TRBJ2-3
CDR3: CAWSINRGETQYF
DNA: TGTGCCTGGAGTATAAACAGGGGGGAGACGCAGTATTTT

D: TRBD1
size: NA
V: TRBV6-5
J: TRBJ1-2
CDR3: CASSYSWTGDYGYTF
DNA: TGTGCCAGCAGTTACTCCTGGACAGGGGACTATGGCTACACCTTC

D: NA
size: NA
V: TRBV11-1
J: TRBJ2-1
CDR3: CASSFFPSSYNEQFF
DNA: TGTGCCAGCAGCTTCTTCCCTAGCTCCTACAATGAGCAGTTCTTC

D: NA
size: few
V: TRBV27
J: TRBJ1-5
CDR3: CASSLGRNQPQHF
DNA: TGTGCCAGCAGTTTAGGGAGAAATCAGCCCCAGCATTTT

D: NA
size: few
V: TRBV19
J: TRBJ1-2
CDR3: CASSIQGLAYGYTF
DNA: TGTGCCAGTAGTATACAGGGACTCGCCTATGGCTACACCTTC

D: TRBD1
size: NA
V: TRBV18
J: TRBJ2-4
CDR3: CASSPIRTGALAKNIQYF
DNA: TGTGCCAGCTCACCCATTAGGACAGGGGCTCTTGCCAAAAACATTCAGTACTTC

D: NA
size: NA
V: TRBV4-3
J: TRBJ2-3
CDR3: CASSPSRTDTQYF
DNA: TGCGCCAGCAGCCCCTCCCGCACAGATACGCAGTATTTT

D: NA
size: once
V: TRBV18
J: TRBJ2-5
CDR3: CASSPSNFKDTETQYF
DNA: TGTGCCAGCTCACCATCGAACTTTAAGGACACGGAGACCCAGTACTTC

D: TRBD1
size: NA
V: TRBV2
J: TRBJ1-5
CDR3: CASSGDRGSLQPQHF
DNA: TGTGCCAGCAGTGGGGACAGGGGCTCCCTTCAGCCCCAGCATTTT

D: TRBD1
size: once
V: TRBV6-2/TRBV6-3
J: TRBJ2-4
CDR3: CASSRWDSKNIQYF
DNA: TGTGCCAGCAGTCGTTGGGACAGCAAAAACATTCAGTACTTC

D: TRBD1
size: once
V: TRBV9
J: TRBJ2-1
CDR3: CASSAGQGSEQFF
DNA: TGTGCCAGCAGCGCCGGACAGGGTTCGGAGCAGTTCTTC

D: NA
size: NA
V: TRBV9
J: TRBJ1-1
CDR3: CASSVVVATYNTEAFF
DNA: TGTGCCAGCAGCGTAGTAGTAGCCACCTACAACACTGAAGCTTTCTTT

D: NA
size: NA
V: TRBV7-6
J: TRBJ1-1
CDR3: CASSSYTGNAFF
DNA: TGTGCCAGCAGTTCATATACAGGGAACGCTTTCTTT

D: NA
size: NA
V: TRBV27
J: TRBJ2-2
CDR3: CASSLRSAGVQFDTGELFF
DNA: TGTGCCAGCAGTTTAAGATCGGCAGGGGTTCAGTTCGACACCGGGGAGCTGTTTTTT

D: TRBD1
size: NA
V: TRBV5-1
J: TRBJ1-2
CDR3: CASTQTSGTGFGYTF
DNA: TGCGCCAGCACTCAAACCTCCGGGACAGGGTTTGGCTACACCTTC

D: TRBD2
size: once
V: TRBV5-4
J: TRBJ2-5
CDR3: CASSTTSGQETQYF
DNA: TGTGCCAGCAGCACGACTAGCGGCCAAGAGACCCAGTACTTC

D: NA
size: NA
V: TRBV19
J: TRBJ1-4
CDR3: CASSMHRAEGGKLFF
DNA: TGTGCCAGTAGTATGCACAGGGCTGAGGGGGGGAAACTGTTTTTT

D: NA
size: few
V: TRBV21-1
J: TRBJ2-1
CDR3: CASSKEENRDNEQFF
DNA: TGTGCCAGCAGCAAAGAAGAGAACAGGGACAATGAGCAGTTCTTC

D: NA
size: NA
V: TRBV14
J: TRBJ1-4
CDR3: CASSQIQGTNEKLFF
DNA: TGTGCCAGCAGCCAGATACAGGGCACTAATGAAAAACTGTTTTTT

D: TRBD1
size: NA
V: TRBV6-5
J: TRBJ1-2
CDR3: CASSSLPGQGHYGYTF
DNA: TGTGCCAGCAGTTCTCTTCCGGGACAGGGGCACTATGGCTACACCTTC

D: NA
size: NA
V: TRBV27
J: TRBJ1-6
CDR3: CASSLSLSSYNSPLHF
DNA: TGTGCCAGCAGTTTATCGTTGAGCTCCTATAATTCACCCCTCCACTTT

D: NA
size: NA
V: TRBV5-1
J: TRBJ1-4
CDR3: CASRANPGVNEKLFF
DNA: TGCGCCAGCAGAGCCAACCCGGGGGTTAATGAAAAACTGTTTTTT

D: TRBD1
size: NA
V: TRBV11-1
J: TRBJ1-1
CDR3: CASSPGGNRGQAFF
DNA: TGTGCCAGCAGCCCCGGCGGGAACAGGGGGCAAGCTTTCTTT

D: TRBD1
size: NA
V: TRBV6-5
J: TRBJ1-2
CDR3: CASRSDRGPGYTF
DNA: TGTGCCAGCAGATCCGACAGGGGGCCTGGCTACACCTTC

D: TRBD1
size: NA
V: TRBV7-3
J: TRBJ2-7
CDR3: CASSWDRDYEQYF
DNA: TGTGCCAGCAGCTGGGACAGAGACTACGAGCAGTACTTC

D: TRBD1
size: NA
V: TRBV5-6
J: TRBJ2-7
CDR3: CASGLPSTRDRGYEQYF
DNA: TGTGCCAGCGGTTTACCCTCCACCCGGGACAGGGGCTACGAGCAGTACTTC

D: NA
size: NA
V: TRBV19
J: TRBJ1-3
CDR3: CASIEGYTIYF
DNA: TGTGCCAGTATCGAGGGCTACACCATATATTTT

D: TRBD1
size: NA
V: TRBV5-1
J: TRBJ1-1
CDR3: CASSSDRGNTEAFF
DNA: TGCGCCAGCAGCTCGGACAGGGGAAACACTGAAGCTTTCTTT

D: TRBD2
size: NA
V: TRBV2
J: TRBJ2-1
CDR3: CASRGLAGGHNEQFF
DNA: TGTGCCAGCAGAGGACTAGCGGGGGGCCACAATGAGCAGTTCTTC

D: TRBD1
size: NA
V: TRBV4-2
J: TRBJ2-2
CDR3: CASSMRTGDGGTGELFF
DNA: TGTGCCAGCAGCATGCGGACAGGGGACGGTGGGACCGGGGAGCTGTTTTTT

D: NA
size: NA
V: TRBV6-2/TRBV6-3
J: TRBJ1-2
CDR3: CASSYELNGYTF
DNA: TGTGCCAGCAGTTACGAACTGAATGGCTACACCTTC

D: NA
size: NA
V: TRBV7-2
J: TRBJ1-1
CDR3: CASSFLPGGVNTEAFF
DNA: TGTGCCAGCAGCTTCCTCCCCGGGGGAGTGAACACTGAAGCTTTCTTT

D: NA
size: NA
V: TRBV6-5
J: TRBJ1-2
CDR3: CASSYPEPQGGYTF
DNA: TGTGCCAGCAGTTACCCGGAACCCCAGGGTGGCTACACCTTC

D: NA
size: NA
V: TRBV3-1/TRBV3-2
J: TRBJ2-2
CDR3: CASSRGGVQNTGELFF
DNA: TGTGCCAGCAGCCGAGGGGGGGTACAGAACACCGGGGAGCTGTTTTTT